This entry lists 28 T cell receptor beta chains sequenced from one sample in a study of beta chain features in type 1 diabetes. Study results and limitations: TCRB CDR3s from Type 1 diabetes patients were moderately but significantly shorter in all four CD4+ subsets.

The investigators reverse transcribed all of the isolated RNA, so they sequenced expressed TCRB transcripts. The data were produced by immunoSEQ multiplex PCR, yet TCRdb's version contains in-frame clones alone and is incomplete. The table includes about 740,000 clones, around an eighth detected once. These receptors are not linked to any known antigen. Sequenced input: naive CD4+ T cells from blood. These TCRs come from a man between 18 and 35 years old with type 1 diabetes.

This clone was detected only a few times. The chain has TRBV5-6 and TRBJ1-1; possibly TRBD1 for D (5 bases). Germline V gives CDR1 SGHDT, CDR2 YYEEEE. This CDR3 is built from 15 residues. V lost 0 bases and J lost 1, with 10 bases in between. The chain's CDR3 is CASSLEGLGNTEAFF. As DNA, the CDR3 is TGTGCCAGCAGCTTGGAGGGGCTGGGGAACACTGAAGCTTTCTTT.

This clone has a handful of counts. The chain couples TRBV10-3 to TRBJ2-3; TRBD1 might be the D (5 bases). With 7 bases removed from V and 2 bases from J, the gap between germline ends came to 13 bases. The CDR3 totals 14 residues. Germline CDR1 ENHRY, CDR2 SYGVKD. The CDR3 DNA sequence: TGTGCCATCAATTCGCAGGGCCCCACAGATACGCAGTATTTT. Its protein is CAINSQGPTDTQYF.

This clone was picked up a small number of times. J is TRBJ2-1 and V is TRBV6-5; a weak D match, TRBD1 (5 bases). The V end was cut by 2 bases, the J end by 4 bases, with 12 bases between. The CDR3 runs to 15 residues. CDR1 and CDR2 from the germline V gene are MNHEY and SVGAGI. In DNA form, the CDR3 reads TGTGCCAGCAGTTACGGCTACAGGTTATACAATGAGCAGTTCTTC. Its translation: CASSYGYRLYNEQFF.

The V gene is TRBV30, the J gene TRBJ1-5; D is possibly TRBD1 (6 bases). Germline-derived CDR1 and CDR2 are GTSNPN and SVGIG (reference sequence). The CDR3 covers 14 residues. V lost 5 bases, J lost 3 bases, and 14 bases lay in between. The CDR3, as DNA: TGTGCCTGGTCAAGCCAGGGGCTCAATCAGCCCCAGCATTTT. Protein product: CAWSSQGLNQPQHF.

This clone was observed a handful of times. Additional DNA sequences in this sample encode the identical CDR3. The chain is built from TRBV30 and TRBJ2-3; TRBD2 is a possible D gene (6 bases). CDR3 length: 13 amino acids. The germline V and J ends were trimmed by 0 bases and 4 bases, with 8 bases remaining between them. Germline CDR1 is GTSNPN and CDR2 is SVGIG (reference sequence). The CDR3 nucleotides read TGTGCCTGGAGTGTGGGGGGATCAGATACGCAGTATTTT. Its translation: CAWSVGGSDTQYF.

The V gene is TRBV29-1, the J gene TRBJ2-7; the D gene is possibly TRBD1 (6 bases). The CDR3 is 12 residues long. The V gene lost 8 bases and the J gene lost 0 bases, with 11 bases spanning the gap. Germline-derived CDR1 and CDR2 are SQVTM and ANQGSEA. The chain's CDR3 is CSFRGSSYEQYF. Here the CDR3 DNA reads TGCAGCTTCAGGGGTAGCTCCTACGAGCAGTACTTC.

The chain joins TRBV7-2 to TRBJ2-2; the D is unclear. The CDR3 totals 13 residues. CDR1 and CDR2 from the germline V gene are SGHTA and FQGNSA. The V end lost 4 bases, the J end lost 0 bases, and 3 bases lay between the germline ends. The chain's CDR3 is CASSSTNTGELFF. In nucleotides, the CDR3 is TGTGCCAGCAGCTCAACGAACACCGGGGAGCTGTTTTTT.

The chain uses TRBV29-1 and TRBJ2-3; 13 positions agree with TRBD2. This CDR3 spans 14 amino acids. V shed 8 bases, J shed 6 bases, and the junction held 8 bases outside the gene matches. CDR1 and CDR2 from the germline V gene are SQVTM and ANQGSEA. CDR3 residues: CSLRTSGGPDTQYF. CDR3 DNA sequence: TGCAGCCTCCGGACTAGCGGGGGCCCGGATACGCAGTATTTT.

The chain links TRBV20-1 to TRBJ1-1; no firm D call. The CDR3 is made up of 10 amino acids. Trimming took off 5 bases at V and 3 bases at J, with 4 bases between the two ends. CDR1 is DFQATT, CDR2 SNEGSKA, per germline (reference sequence). DNA for the CDR3: TGCAGTGCTCCGGACACTGAAGCTTTCTTT. It is translated as CSAPDTEAFF.

This clone was seen a few times. J is TRBJ1-1 and V is TRBV6-5, with D tentatively TRBD1 (5 bases). CDR3 length equals 13 residues. CDR1 is MNHEY, CDR2 SVGAGI, per germline. The V and J ends lost 6 bases and 4 bases respectively, with 12 bases between them. The CDR3 DNA sequence: TGTGCCAGCAGACCTAAGGGGAGCACTGAAGCTTTCTTT. Translation: CASRPKGSTEAFF.

In its sample, this clone was seen a few times. The chain combines TRBV14 with TRBJ2-1; 7 bases align to TRBD1. The CDR3 consists of 18 residues. The V and J ends lost 1 base and 0 bases, in that order; junction bases with no gene match: 9. CDR1 and CDR2 (germline): SGHDN, FVKESK. Here the CDR3 reads CASSQVVVGQSSYNEQFF. DNA of the CDR3: TGTGCCAGCAGCCAAGTGGTGGTGGGACAGAGCTCCTACAATGAGCAGTTCTTC.

Only a few counts were recorded for this clone. The rearrangement links TRBV20-1 to TRBJ1-4; no clear D gene. Trimming removed 0 bases at V and 8 bases at J, with 4 bases between. Germline V lookup: CDR1 DFQATT, CDR2 SNEGSKA (reference sequence). The CDR3 sequence is 11 residues long. The CDR3: CSARDGEKLFF. CDR3 DNA: TGCAGTGCTAGAGATGGAGAAAAACTGTTTTTT.

This chain links TRBV2 with TRBJ1-1; no definite D call. CDR1 and CDR2 (germline): SNHLY, FYNNEI. The V end was cut by 3 bases, the J end by 1 base, with 12 bases between. The CDR3 is 15 residues long. CDR3: CASSERRDKNTEAFF. CDR3 sequence (DNA): TGTGCCAGCAGTGAGAGAAGAGACAAGAACACTGAAGCTTTCTTT.

J is TRBJ1-1 and V is TRBV29-1; perhaps TRBD1 as D (5 bases). The CDR3 is 13 amino acids. Germline CDR1 reads SQVTM; CDR2 reads ANQGSEA. V was shortened by 7 bases and J by 2 bases, with 14 bases between the two germline ends. CDR3 sequence: CSAWKGTNTEAFF. CDR3 bases: TGCAGCGCCTGGAAGGGGACCAACACTGAAGCTTTCTTT.

This clone has a handful of counts. This rearrangement joins TRBV6-1 to TRBJ2-7, with 7 bases matching TRBD2. Looked up from germline, CDR1 is MNHNS and CDR2 is SASEGT. The CDR3 is 14 amino acids. The trim removed 8 bases at V and 7 bases at J, leaving 14 bases unmatched. The CDR3 nucleotides are TGTGCCAGCGGTCCGGGACTAACGCCGAGGGAGCAGTACTTC. It encodes CASGPGLTPREQYF.

The J gene is TRBJ2-6, the V gene TRBV10-3, with D perhaps TRBD1 or TRBD2 (6 bases each). This CDR3 is built from 17 residues. The V and J ends lost 0 bases and 0 bases respectively, with 9 bases between them. In germline, CDR1 is ENHRY, CDR2 SYGVKD. CDR3 region: CAISESGGRSGANVLTF. Here the CDR3 DNA reads TGTGCCATCAGTGAGTCCGGGGGCCGCTCTGGGGCCAACGTCCTGACTTTC.

This sequence joins TRBV4-1 and TRBJ2-1; D perhaps matches TRBD2 (6 bases). The CDR3 is made up of 18 amino acids. Germline assignment: CDR1 MGHRA and CDR2 YSYEKL. V gave up 1 base and J gave up 4 bases, with 20 bases separating them. CDR3 amino acids: CASSQGSGRGDLYNEQFF. CDR3 DNA: TGCGCCAGCAGCCAAGGCAGTGGGAGAGGGGACTTGTACAATGAGCAGTTCTTC.

This clone has more than one count but fewer than ten. At the DNA level, this CDR3 is encoded by other sequences in the same sample as well. The gene calls are TRBV5-4 and TRBJ2-1; 8 bases align to TRBD1. The CDR3 runs 13 residues. CDR1 SGHNT and CDR2 YYREEE come from the germline V gene (reference sequence). V shed 4 bases and J 8 bases; nucleotides not matched to a gene: 5. The CDR3 reads CASSLQGADEQFF. CDR3 sequence (DNA): TGTGCCAGCAGCCTCCAGGGGGCGGATGAGCAGTTCTTC.

The chain employs TRBV6-5 and TRBJ2-1; D might be TRBD1 (6 bases). The CDR3 totals 16 residues. V was trimmed by 0 bases and J by 4 bases, leaving 13 bases between them. CDR1 and CDR2 (germline): MNHEY, SVGAGI. The CDR3 bases are TGTGCCAGCAGTTACTCGCCGGGACAAAGTTACAATGAGCAGTTCTTC. The encoded protein is CASSYSPGQSYNEQFF.

This chain joins TRBV4-1 and TRBJ1-5, with D hard to call. CDR1 is MGHRA and CDR2 is YSYEKL in the germline V gene. The CDR3 is 16 residues long. Trimming shortened V by 0 bases and J by 2 bases, and 11 bases separated the two germline ends. CDR3 residues: CASSQDGAPGNQPQHF. CDR3 DNA sequence: TGCGCCAGCAGCCAAGATGGCGCACCAGGCAATCAGCCCCAGCATTTT.

The table lists this clone with a few counts. This same CDR3 is encoded by further DNA sequences in the sample. The chain uses TRBV5-1 and TRBJ2-3; D unclear. Trimming took off 3 bases at V and 0 bases at J, with 5 bases between the two ends. Germline CDR1 and CDR2: SGHRS and YFSETQ. The CDR3 has 13 residues. The CDR3 protein is CASSSGSTDTQYF. The DNA for the CDR3 is TGCGCCAGCAGCTCGGGTAGCACAGATACGCAGTATTTT.

This chain links TRBV7-2 with TRBJ2-7; 7 nucleotides line up with TRBD1. The CDR3 contains 15 residues. The J segment lost 1 base and the V segment lost 5 bases, leaving 8 bases of the junction unmatched. CDR1 and CDR2 from the germline V gene are SGHTA and FQGNSA. The DNA for the CDR3 is TGTGCCAGCAGCCCATCGGGACAGCCGTCCTACGAGCAGTACTTC. It specifies CASSPSGQPSYEQYF.

The rearrangement joins TRBV5-1 to TRBJ1-4; 9 bases agree with TRBD1. Germline V lookup: CDR1 SGHRS, CDR2 YFSETQ. This CDR3 spans 15 amino acids. J was trimmed by 8 bases and V by 4 bases; bases with no gene match: 9. The CDR3 reads CASSRDRASEEKLFF. Written as DNA, the CDR3 is TGCGCCAGCAGCAGGGACAGGGCGTCCGAGGAAAAACTGTTTTTT.

This clone was seen a handful of times. This rearrangement joins TRBV14 to TRBJ2-1; 10 nucleotides agree with TRBD2. Trimming cost V 4 bases and J 6 bases; bases outside gene matches: 6. CDR1 and CDR2 (germline): SGHDN, FVKESK. This CDR3 has 15 residues. CDR3 sequence: CASSRGTSVGNEQFF. For the CDR3, the DNA is TGTGCCAGCAGCCGTGGGACTAGCGTTGGCAATGAGCAGTTCTTC.

The rearrangement joins TRBV29-1 to TRBJ1-2; D may be TRBD1 (5 bases). The germline gives CDR1 SQVTM, CDR2 ANQGSEA. The CDR3 sequence is 15 residues long. V lost 6 bases, J lost 0 bases, and 17 bases lay in between. DNA of the CDR3: TGCAGCGTCCGAAGGGGTGCGGGGTCTAACTATGGCTACACCTTC. Its translation: CSVRRGAGSNYGYTF.

The V gene is TRBV27, the J gene TRBJ1-2; D ambiguous. Germline CDR1 is MNHEY and CDR2 is SMNVEV (reference sequence). The V and J ends lost 11 bases and 1 base respectively, with 11 bases between them. This CDR3 has 12 residues. Written as DNA, the CDR3 is TGTGCCGTGGCAGATTATAACTATGGCTACACCTTC. This sequence encodes CAVADYNYGYTF.

In this sample, this clone turned up a few times. V usage is TRBV5-1 and J usage is TRBJ2-5; D not resolved. The CDR3 spans 16 residues. Germline V lookup: CDR1 SGHRS, CDR2 YFSETQ. With 2 bases removed from V and 2 bases from J, the gap between germline ends came to 16 bases. CDR3 coding DNA: TGCGCCAGCAGCTTCAACGGGCTTGAGAAACAAGAGACCCAGTACTTC. Protein: CASSFNGLEKQETQYF.

This clone came up a few times. This rearrangement joins TRBV30 to TRBJ1-1; D unresolved. CDR3 length equals 14 residues. Germline V CDR1 and CDR2: GTSNPN, SVGIG (reference sequence). V was cut by 0 bases and J by 5 bases, with 13 bases left in between. The CDR3: CAWSVLDRETEAFF. In nucleotides, the CDR3 is TGTGCCTGGAGTGTACTAGATAGAGAAACTGAAGCTTTCTTT.